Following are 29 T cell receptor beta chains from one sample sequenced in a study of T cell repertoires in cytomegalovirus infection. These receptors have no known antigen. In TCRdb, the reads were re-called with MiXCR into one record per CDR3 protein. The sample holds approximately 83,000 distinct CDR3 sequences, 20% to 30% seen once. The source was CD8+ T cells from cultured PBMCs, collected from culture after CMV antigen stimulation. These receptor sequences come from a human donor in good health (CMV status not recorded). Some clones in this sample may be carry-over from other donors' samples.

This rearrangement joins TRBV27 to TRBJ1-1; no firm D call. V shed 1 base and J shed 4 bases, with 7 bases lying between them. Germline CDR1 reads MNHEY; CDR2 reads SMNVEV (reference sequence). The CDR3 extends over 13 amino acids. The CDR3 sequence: CASSLLPSTEAFF. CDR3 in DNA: TGTGCCAGCAGTTTATTACCGAGCACTGAAGCTTTCTTT.

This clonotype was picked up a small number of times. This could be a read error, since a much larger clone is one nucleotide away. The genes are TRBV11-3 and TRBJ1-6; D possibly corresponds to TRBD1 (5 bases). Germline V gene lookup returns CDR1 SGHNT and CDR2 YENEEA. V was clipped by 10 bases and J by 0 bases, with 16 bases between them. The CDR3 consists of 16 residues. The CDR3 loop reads CANIRDRSSYNSPLHF. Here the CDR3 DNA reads TGTGCCAACATCCGGGACCGCAGCTCCTATAATTCACCCCTCCACTTT.

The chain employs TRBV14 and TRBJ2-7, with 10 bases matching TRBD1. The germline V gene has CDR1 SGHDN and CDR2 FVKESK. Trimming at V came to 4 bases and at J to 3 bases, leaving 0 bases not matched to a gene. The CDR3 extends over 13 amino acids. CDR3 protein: CASSRTGGYEQYF. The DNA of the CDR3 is TGTGCCAGCAGCCGGACAGGGGGCTACGAGCAGTACTTC. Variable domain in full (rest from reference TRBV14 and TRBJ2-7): EAGVTQFPSHSVIEKGQTVTLRCDPISGHDNLYWYRRVMGKEIKFLLHFVKESKQDESGMPNNRFLAERTGGTYSTLKVQPAELEDSGVYFCASSRTGGYEQYFGPGTRLTVT.

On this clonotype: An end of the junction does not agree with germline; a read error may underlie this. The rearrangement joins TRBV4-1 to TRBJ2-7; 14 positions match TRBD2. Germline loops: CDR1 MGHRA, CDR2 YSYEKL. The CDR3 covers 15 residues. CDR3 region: CASRQDGTSGSREYF. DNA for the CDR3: TGCGCCAGCAGACAAGACGGGACTAGCGGGAGTCGAGAATACTTC.

DNA of the CDR3: TGTGCAACCAAGAGGGGGAGGGCTCAAGATCAGCCCCAGCATTTT. It encodes CATKRGRAQDQPQHF. The rearrangement links TRBV6-1 to TRBJ1-5; a weak D match, TRBD1 (6 bases). The CDR3 is made up of 15 amino acids. CDR1 is MNHNS, CDR2 SASEGT, per germline.

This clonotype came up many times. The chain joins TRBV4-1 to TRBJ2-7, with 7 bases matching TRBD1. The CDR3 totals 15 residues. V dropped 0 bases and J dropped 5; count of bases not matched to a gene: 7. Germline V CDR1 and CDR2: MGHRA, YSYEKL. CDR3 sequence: CASSQDRGQYDEQYF. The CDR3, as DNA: TGCGCCAGCAGCCAAGATAGGGGGCAGTACGACGAGCAGTACTTC.

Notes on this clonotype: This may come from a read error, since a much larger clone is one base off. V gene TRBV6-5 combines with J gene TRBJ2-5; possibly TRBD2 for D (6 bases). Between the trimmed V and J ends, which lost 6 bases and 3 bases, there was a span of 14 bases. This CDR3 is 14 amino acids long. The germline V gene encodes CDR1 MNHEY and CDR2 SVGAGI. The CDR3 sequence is CASSPPSGEETQYF. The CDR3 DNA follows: TGTGCCAGCAGCCCCCCATCGGGAGAAGAGACCCAGTACTTC.

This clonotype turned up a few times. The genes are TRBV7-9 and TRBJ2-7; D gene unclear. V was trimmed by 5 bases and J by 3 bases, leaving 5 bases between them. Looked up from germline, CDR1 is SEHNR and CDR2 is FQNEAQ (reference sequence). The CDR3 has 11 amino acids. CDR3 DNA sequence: TGTGCCAGCAGCCCGGACTACGAGCAGTACTTC. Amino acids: CASSPDYEQYF.

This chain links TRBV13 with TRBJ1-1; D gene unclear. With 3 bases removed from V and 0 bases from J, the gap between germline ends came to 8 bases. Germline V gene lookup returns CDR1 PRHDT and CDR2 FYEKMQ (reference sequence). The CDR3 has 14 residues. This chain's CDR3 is CASSFIGVNTEAFF. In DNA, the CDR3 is TGTGCCAGCAGCTTCATCGGGGTGAACACTGAAGCTTTCTTT.

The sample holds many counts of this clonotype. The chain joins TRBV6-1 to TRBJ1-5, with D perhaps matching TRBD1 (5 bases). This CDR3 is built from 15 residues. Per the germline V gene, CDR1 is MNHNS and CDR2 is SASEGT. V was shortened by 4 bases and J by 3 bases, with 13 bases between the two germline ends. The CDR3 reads CASSVPRDFNQPQHF. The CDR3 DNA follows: TGTGCCAGCAGTGTCCCCCGGGACTTCAATCAGCCCCAGCATTTT.

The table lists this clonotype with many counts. This CDR3 is CASSSRQGGYGYTF. The CDR3 coding sequence is TGTGCCAGCAGTTCCCGACAGGGAGGCTATGGCTACACCTTC. The gene calls are TRBV12-3 or TRBV12-4 and TRBJ1-2; 7 nucleotides match TRBD1. The CDR3 has 14 amino acids. Germline trimming cut 4 bases from V and 4 bases from J; bases unmatched to any gene: 6.

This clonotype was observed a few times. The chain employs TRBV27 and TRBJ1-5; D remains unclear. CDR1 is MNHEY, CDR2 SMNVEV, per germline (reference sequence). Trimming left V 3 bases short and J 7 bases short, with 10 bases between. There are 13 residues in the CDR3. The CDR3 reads CASSFGSGQPQHF. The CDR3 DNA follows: TGTGCCAGCAGTTTCGGGTCCGGGCAGCCCCAGCATTTT.

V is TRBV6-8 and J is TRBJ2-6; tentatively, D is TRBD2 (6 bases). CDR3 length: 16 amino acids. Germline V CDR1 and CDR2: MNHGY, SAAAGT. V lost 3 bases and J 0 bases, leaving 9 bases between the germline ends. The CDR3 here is CASSYSGSSGANVLTF. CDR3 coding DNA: TGTGCCAGCAGTTATTCCGGGAGCTCTGGGGCCAACGTCCTGACTTTC.

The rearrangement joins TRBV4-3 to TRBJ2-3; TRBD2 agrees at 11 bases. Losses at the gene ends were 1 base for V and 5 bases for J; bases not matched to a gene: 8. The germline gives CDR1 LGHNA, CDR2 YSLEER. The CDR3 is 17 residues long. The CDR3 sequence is CASSQGGSGGEVDTQYF. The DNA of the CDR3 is TGCGCCAGCAGCCAAGGGGGTAGCGGGGGGGAAGTAGATACGCAGTATTTT.

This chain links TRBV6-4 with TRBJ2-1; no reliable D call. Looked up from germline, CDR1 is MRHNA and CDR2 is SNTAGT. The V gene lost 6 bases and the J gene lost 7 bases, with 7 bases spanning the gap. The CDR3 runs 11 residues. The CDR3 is CASSDGNEQFF. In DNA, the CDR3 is TGTGCCAGCAGCGACGGTAATGAGCAGTTCTTC.

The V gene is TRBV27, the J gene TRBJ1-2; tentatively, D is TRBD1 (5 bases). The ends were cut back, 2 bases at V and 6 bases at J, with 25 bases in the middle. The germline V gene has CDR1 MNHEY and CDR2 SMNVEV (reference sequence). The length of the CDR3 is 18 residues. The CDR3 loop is CASSLGPPGAFHRDGYTF. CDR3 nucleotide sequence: TGTGCCAGCAGTTTAGGCCCTCCCGGGGCCTTTCATAGGGATGGCTACACCTTC.

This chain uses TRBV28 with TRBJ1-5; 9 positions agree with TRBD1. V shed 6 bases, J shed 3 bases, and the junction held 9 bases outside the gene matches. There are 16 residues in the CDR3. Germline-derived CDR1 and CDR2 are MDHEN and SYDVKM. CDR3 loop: CASSTIQGATNQPQHF. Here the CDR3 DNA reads TGTGCCAGCAGCACGATACAGGGGGCAACCAATCAGCCCCAGCATTTT.

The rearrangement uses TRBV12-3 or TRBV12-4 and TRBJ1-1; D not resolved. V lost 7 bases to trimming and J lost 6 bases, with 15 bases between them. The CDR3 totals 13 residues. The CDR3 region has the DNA TGTGCCAGCACCCCGGTATTAGGTGCTGAAGCTTTCTTT. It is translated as CASTPVLGAEAFF.

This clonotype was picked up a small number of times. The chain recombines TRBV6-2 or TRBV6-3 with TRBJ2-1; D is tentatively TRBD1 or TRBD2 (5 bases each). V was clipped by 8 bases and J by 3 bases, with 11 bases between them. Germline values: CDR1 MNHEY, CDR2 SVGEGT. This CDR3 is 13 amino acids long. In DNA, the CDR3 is TGTGCCAGCGAGGGGTTCCGCTACAATGAGCAGTTCTTC. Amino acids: CASEGFRYNEQFF.

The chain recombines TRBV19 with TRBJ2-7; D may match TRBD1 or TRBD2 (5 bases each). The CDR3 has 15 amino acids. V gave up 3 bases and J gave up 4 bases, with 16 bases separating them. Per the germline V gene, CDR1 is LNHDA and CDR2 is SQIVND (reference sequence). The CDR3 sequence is CASSIGWGSLYEQYF. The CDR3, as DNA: TGTGCCAGTAGTATCGGTTGGGGGAGTTTATACGAGCAGTACTTC.

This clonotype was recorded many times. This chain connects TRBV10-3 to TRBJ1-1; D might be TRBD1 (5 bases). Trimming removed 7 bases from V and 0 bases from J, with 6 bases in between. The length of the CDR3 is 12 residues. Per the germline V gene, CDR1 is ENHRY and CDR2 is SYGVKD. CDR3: CAIKGMNTEAFF. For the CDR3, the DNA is TGTGCCATCAAGGGGATGAACACTGAAGCTTTCTTT.

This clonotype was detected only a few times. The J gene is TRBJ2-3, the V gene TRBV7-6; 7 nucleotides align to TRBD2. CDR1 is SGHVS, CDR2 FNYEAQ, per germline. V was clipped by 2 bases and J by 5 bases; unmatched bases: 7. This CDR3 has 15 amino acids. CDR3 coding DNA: TGTGCCAGCAGCTTACTCGGCGGGGAGGGAGATACGCAGTATTTT. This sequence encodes CASSLLGGEGDTQYF.

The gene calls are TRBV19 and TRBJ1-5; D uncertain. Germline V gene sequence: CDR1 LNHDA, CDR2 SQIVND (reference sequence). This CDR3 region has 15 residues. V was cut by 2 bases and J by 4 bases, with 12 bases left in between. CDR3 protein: CASSITEAMNQPQHF. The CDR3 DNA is TGTGCCAGTAGTATAACTGAGGCAATGAATCAGCCCCAGCATTTT.

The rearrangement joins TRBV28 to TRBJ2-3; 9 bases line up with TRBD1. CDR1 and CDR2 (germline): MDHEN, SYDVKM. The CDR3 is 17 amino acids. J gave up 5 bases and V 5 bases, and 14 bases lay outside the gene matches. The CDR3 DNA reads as TGTGCCAGCAGTCCCGGGCTCCGGGACAGGGTTAGAGATACGCAGTATTTT. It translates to CASSPGLRDRVRDTQYF.

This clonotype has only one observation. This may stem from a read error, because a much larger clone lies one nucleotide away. The CDR3 DNA follows: TGTGCCAGCGGAGGGGGTTCCAGGACCCAGTACTTC. This sequence encodes CASGGGSRTQYF. The chain recombines TRBV27 with TRBJ2-5; D possibly uses TRBD1 or TRBD2 (6 bases each). CDR1 is MNHEY and CDR2 is SMNVEV in the germline V gene (reference sequence). Trimming removed 8 bases at V and 7 bases at J, with 14 bases between. This CDR3 spans 12 amino acids.

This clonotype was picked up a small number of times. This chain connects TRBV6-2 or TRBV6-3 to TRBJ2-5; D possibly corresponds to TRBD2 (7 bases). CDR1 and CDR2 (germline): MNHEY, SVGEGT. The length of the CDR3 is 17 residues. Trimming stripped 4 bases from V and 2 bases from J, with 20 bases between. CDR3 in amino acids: CASSLLGLRGPQETQYF. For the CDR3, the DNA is TGTGCCAGCAGTTTGCTGGGATTGCGGGGGCCACAAGAGACCCAGTACTTC.

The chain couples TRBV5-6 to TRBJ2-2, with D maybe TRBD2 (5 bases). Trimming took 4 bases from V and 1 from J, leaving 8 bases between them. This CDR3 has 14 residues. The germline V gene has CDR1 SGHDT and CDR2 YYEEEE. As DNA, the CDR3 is TGTGCCAGCAGCCCTCGGGAGAACACCGGGGAGCTGTTTTTT. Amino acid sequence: CASSPRENTGELFF.

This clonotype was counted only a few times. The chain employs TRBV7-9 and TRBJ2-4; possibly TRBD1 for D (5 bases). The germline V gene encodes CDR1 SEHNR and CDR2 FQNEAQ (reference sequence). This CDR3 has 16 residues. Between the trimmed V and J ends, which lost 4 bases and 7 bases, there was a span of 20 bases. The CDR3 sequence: CASSSGQTDKKNIQYF. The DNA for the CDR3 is TGTGCCAGCAGCTCGGGCCAGACAGATAAGAAGAACATTCAGTACTTC.

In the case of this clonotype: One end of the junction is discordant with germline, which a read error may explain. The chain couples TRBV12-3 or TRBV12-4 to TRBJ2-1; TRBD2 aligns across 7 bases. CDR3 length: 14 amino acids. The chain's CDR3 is CASSLGEVWAGRVF. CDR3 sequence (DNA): TGTGCCAGCAGTTTAGGTGAAGTTTGGGCGGGGAGGGTCTTC.